The rows below give T cell receptor beta chains drawn from one sample of a study of T cell responses to AZD1222 COVID-19 vaccine. This table comes from immunoSEQ multiplex PCR, and its TCRdb copy is limited to in-frame clones, with some not included. The table records 84,000 or so clones, around 85% of them present only once. This material consisted of peripheral blood, taken on day 0 of AZD1222 vaccination. The source of these receptors is an adult in good health. Both conserved end residues are part of each CDR3. D genes are given only for firm matches. Clone size is not always given. Where it is, it says once, few, many or a class for expanded clones.

D	J	V	size	length	DNA	CDR3
NA	TRBJ2-3	TRBV7-9	few	14	TGTGCCAGCAGCTTACACCAGGGCACAGATACGCAGTATTTT	CASSLHQGTDTQYF
NA	TRBJ2-2	TRBV7-3	few	14	TGTGCCAGCAGCTTAACGGGTAACACCGGGGAGCTGTTTTTT	CASSLTGNTGELFF
TRBD1	TRBJ1-2	TRBV6-1	NA	14	TGTGCCAGCAGTGAACAACAGGGGATCTATGGCTACACCTTC	CASSEQQGIYGYTF
TRBD2	TRBJ2-7	TRBV13	NA	15	TGTGCCAGCAGCTCAAGGAAGGGACTAGCGTACGAGCAGTACTTC	CASSSRKGLAYEQYF
NA	TRBJ2-7	TRBV28	NA	13	TGTGCCACCAAAGGCCCTAATTACTACGAGCAGTACTTC	CATKGPNYYEQYF
TRBD1	TRBJ2-7	TRBV30	NA	14	TGTGCCTGGAGCACCGGGACAGGGGCTTACGAGCAGTACTTC	CAWSTGTGAYEQYF
NA	TRBJ1-4	TRBV28	NA	11	TGTGCCAGCAGTTTCGGTGAAAAACTGTTTTTT	CASSFGEKLFF
NA	TRBJ2-5	TRBV2	NA	12	TGTGCCAGCAAGGGGGAGGCAGAGACCCAGTACTTC	CASKGEAETQYF
NA	TRBJ1-4	TRBV7-8	NA	16	TGTGCCAGCAGCTTTCAGCCCCTTGGGCGAAATGAAAAACTGTTTTTT	CASSFQPLGRNEKLFF
NA	TRBJ1-3	TRBV6-5	NA	14	TGTGCCAGCAGTTATTGGGGCTCTGGAAACACCATATATTTT	CASSYWGSGNTIYF
TRBD1	TRBJ2-1	TRBV12-3/TRBV12-4	NA	13	TGTGCCAGCAGCACAGGGGCCGGAAATGAGCAGTTCTTC	CASSTGAGNEQFF
NA	TRBJ2-3	TRBV24-1	NA	14	TGTGCCACCAGTGTTGGGGAAAGCACAGATACGCAGTATTTT	CATSVGESTDTQYF
TRBD2	TRBJ2-5	TRBV11-2	once	14	TGTGCCAGCAGCCCCAGCGGGAGTAAAGAGACCCAGTACTTC	CASSPSGSKETQYF
NA	TRBJ2-2	TRBV21-1	few	13	TGTGCCAGCGAGGGAGTGAACACCGGGGAGCTGTTTTTT	CASEGVNTGELFF
TRBD1	TRBJ2-7	TRBV12-3/TRBV12-4	NA	13	TGTGCCAGCAGTTTTAACAGGGGGAACGAGCAGTACTTC	CASSFNRGNEQYF
NA	TRBJ2-7	TRBV28	NA	12	TGTGCCAGCAGTTTAAGGAGGAACGAGCAGTACTTC	CASSLRRNEQYF
NA	TRBJ2-7	TRBV10-3	NA	11	TGTGCCATCTCCCACAGAGATGAGCAGTACTTC	CAISHRDEQYF
NA	TRBJ2-3	TRBV18	NA	14	TGTGCCAGCTCACCACCAGCTGATACAGATACGCAGTATTTT	CASSPPADTDTQYF
NA	TRBJ2-1	TRBV10-3	NA	15	TGTGCCATCAGCCCCGGAGGTGGCTCCTACAATGAGCAGTTCTTC	CAISPGGGSYNEQFF
NA	TRBJ2-3	TRBV11-2	NA	14	TGTGCCAGCAGCTTTTCCAAGGACACAGATACGCAGTATTTT	CASSFSKDTDTQYF
NA	TRBJ1-4	TRBV28	NA	12	TGTGCCAGCACTACAACTAATGAAAAACTGTTTTTT	CASTTTNEKLFF
TRBD1	TRBJ1-4	TRBV7-9	NA	16	TGTGCCAGCAGCTTAGTTTGGGACAGGGGTAGTGAAAAACTGTTTTTT	CASSLVWDRGSEKLFF
TRBD1	TRBJ2-4	TRBV28	NA	18	TGTGCCAGCAGTTTCGACAGGGGAGCAAGACTAGCCAAAAACATTCAGTACTTC	CASSFDRGARLAKNIQYF
NA	TRBJ1-2	TRBV25-1	once	13	TGTGCCAGCAGTGACTTGGAGAACTATGGCTACACCTTC	CASSDLENYGYTF
NA	TRBJ1-3	TRBV9	NA	15	TGTGCCAGCAGCGTAGGTGGGGGGCCTGGAAACACCATATATTTT	CASSVGGGPGNTIYF
NA	TRBJ2-1	TRBV6-4	NA	16	TGTGCCAGCAGTCCAGAAGGGACCTATCCCCCCAATGAGCAGTTCTTC	CASSPEGTYPPNEQFF
TRBD2	TRBJ2-5	TRBV18	once	15	TGTGCCAGCTCACCAGCGAGCGGGAGTGGGGAGACCCAGTACTTC	CASSPASGSGETQYF
NA	TRBJ1-4	TRBV19	once	12	TGTGCCAGTAGATTAACTAATGAAAAACTGTTTTTT	CASRLTNEKLFF
NA	TRBJ2-1	TRBV30	NA	13	TGTGCCTGGAGGAGATGGAGCGGCAATGAGCAGTTCTTC	CAWRRWSGNEQFF
NA	TRBJ1-1	TRBV19	NA	14	TGTGCCAGTAGTCCCCCGACAAGTAACACTGAAGCTTTCTTT	CASSPPTSNTEAFF
NA	TRBJ2-7	TRBV6-6	NA	13	TGTGCCAGCAGTTACGAGGCCTCCTACGAGCAGTACTTC	CASSYEASYEQYF
NA	TRBJ1-1	TRBV27	NA	14	TGTGCCAGCAGCAGCATCCGGGGGAACACTGAAGCTTTCTTT	CASSSIRGNTEAFF
NA	TRBJ1-3	TRBV6-5	NA	14	TGTGCCAGCAGTTTCCGGGGCGGCGGAAACACCATATATTTT	CASSFRGGGNTIYF
NA	TRBJ1-6	TRBV6-1	NA	16	TGTGCCAGCAGTGTCGACCCGGGACCTACAAATTCACCCCTCCACTTT	CASSVDPGPTNSPLHF
NA	TRBJ2-5	TRBV29-1	NA	11	TGCAGCGTTGATCCTGAAGGGACCCAGTACTTC	CSVDPEGTQYF
TRBD2	TRBJ2-2	TRBV29-1	NA	18	TGCAGCGCACGCAAAACGGGACTAGCGGGAGTTCACACCGGGGAGCTGTTTTTT	CSARKTGLAGVHTGELFF
NA	TRBJ1-2	TRBV2	once	13	TGTGCCAGCAGGAGACAAACCGGCTATGGCTACACCTTC	CASRRQTGYGYTF
NA	TRBJ1-4	TRBV5-4	NA	15	TGTGCCAGCAGCTTGGATACGGGGTCTAATGAAAAACTGTTTTTT	CASSLDTGSNEKLFF
NA	TRBJ2-2	TRBV6-5	NA	14	TGTGCCAGCAGTTACTCGAGCCCCACCGGGGAGCTGTTTTTT	CASSYSSPTGELFF
NA	TRBJ1-1	TRBV7-7	NA	13	TGTGCCAGCAGCTTAAACAGGAACACTGAAGCTTTCTTT	CASSLNRNTEAFF
NA	TRBJ1-6	TRBV3-1/TRBV3-2	NA	12	TGTGCCAGCAGCCAAGACAATTCACCCCTCCACTTT	CASSQDNSPLHF
TRBD1	TRBJ1-5	TRBV19	once	15	TGTGCCAGTAGTATTATGACAGGGCGTTCTCAGCCCCAGCATTTT	CASSIMTGRSQPQHF
NA	TRBJ2-1	TRBV11-2	NA	13	TGTGCCACCGCGCGGGATTCCTACAATGAGCAGTTCTTC	CATARDSYNEQFF
NA	TRBJ1-1	TRBV9	NA	14	TGTGCCAGCAGCCCGACCAGGGGGAACACTGAAGCTTTCTTT	CASSPTRGNTEAFF
NA	TRBJ1-2	TRBV29-1	once	14	TGCAGCGTTTCTCCTCGACAGTCGACGGATGGCTACACCTTC	CSVSPRQSTDGYTF
TRBD2	TRBJ2-1	TRBV28	few	16	TGTGCCAGCAGTTGGGGACTAGCGGGAGGGGCCAATGAGCAGTTCTTC	CASSWGLAGGANEQFF
NA	TRBJ1-2	TRBV7-2	NA	14	TGTGCCAGCAGCCTCCCCGGGGCCTACTATGGCTACACCTTC	CASSLPGAYYGYTF
TRBD1	TRBJ1-1	TRBV11-2	NA	15	TGTGCCAGCAGGGGACAGGGGAGAGGGTACACTGAAGCTTTCTTT	CASRGQGRGYTEAFF